Below, 6 T cell receptor beta chains from the same sample are listed, as sequenced in a study of cytomegalovirus exposure and HLA in healthy donors. Use of 60 Vbeta and 13 Jbeta primers characterized the PCR. Profiled with immunoSEQ multiplex PCR; TCRdb holds only in-frame clones, not every one. This sample has some 200,000 clones; approximately 79% occur once, and the top ten carry roughly 1.4%. Material: PBMCs. These receptors were obtained from a girl between 5 and 17 years old in good health and CMV-seropositive.

This rearrangement joins TRBV10-1 to TRBJ1-1; possibly TRBD1 for D (5 bases). Trimming took 2 bases from V and 11 from J, leaving 15 bases between them. The germline V gene has CDR1 WNHNN and CDR2 SYGVQD (reference sequence). This CDR3 region has 13 residues. The CDR3 nucleotides read TGCGCCAGCAGTGAGCTTGCGGGACTCGGGGCTTTCTTT. It yields the protein CASSELAGLGAFF.

The V call is TRBV30, the J call TRBJ1-1; D is possibly TRBD1 (6 bases). CDR3 length: 14 residues. Germline V CDR1 and CDR2: GTSNPN, SVGIG (reference sequence). V was shortened by 3 bases and J by 9 bases, with 20 bases between the two germline ends. The CDR3 DNA is TGTGCCTGGAGCGATACAGGGATTCGGAGCAAAGCTTTCTTT. Translating it yields CAWSDTGIRSKAFF.

The rearrangement uses TRBV2 and TRBJ2-7; 9 bases fit TRBD1. The V gene end was trimmed by 6 bases and the J gene end by 4 bases; junction bases not matched to a gene: 7. The CDR3 contains 14 residues. The germline V gene has CDR1 SNHLY and CDR2 FYNNEI. The DNA for the CDR3 is TGTGCCAGCAGCGGACAGGGGAGGTGGTACGAGCAGTACTTC. Its translation: CASSGQGRWYEQYF.

The J gene is TRBJ2-7, the V gene TRBV15; D may be TRBD2 (6 bases). Germline V gene data show CDR1 as LNHNV and CDR2 as YYDKDF (reference sequence). Deletions cut 0 bases from V and 2 bases from J, with 14 bases between. The CDR3 contains 16 residues. In DNA form, the CDR3 reads TGTGCCACCAGCAGAGATGGCGGGGTAGGAACCTACGAGCAGTACTTC. Protein sequence: CATSRDGGVGTYEQYF.

Judged by abundance, this clone is large. The gene calls are TRBV25-1 and TRBJ1-1, with TRBD1 matching over 7 bases. After removal of 0 bases from V and 5 bases from J, the junction contained 9 bases not matched to a gene. The germline V gene encodes CDR1 MGHDK and CDR2 SYGVNS. CDR3 length: 16 amino acids. CDR3 sequence reads: CASSEYNKGARTEAFF. The DNA for the CDR3 is TGTGCCAGCAGTGAATATAACAAGGGGGCGCGGACTGAAGCTTTCTTT.

The chain recombines TRBV11-2 with TRBJ2-7; TRBD1 agrees at 11 bases. The germline gives CDR1 SGHAT, CDR2 FQNNGV. The trim removed 6 bases at V and 6 bases at J, leaving 10 bases unmatched. CDR3 length: 15 residues. This chain's CDR3 is CASSPRDRGVLEQYF. As DNA, the CDR3 is TGTGCCAGCAGTCCCCGGGACAGGGGGGTCCTCGAGCAGTACTTC.